Shown below are 17 T cell receptor beta chains from a single sample sequenced in a study of shared clonotypes between healthy human individuals. Terminally differentiated effector memory CD45RA+ cells were excluded by CCR7 positive selection of CD45RO-negative cells. Clones were sequenced by immunoSEQ multiplex PCR, and TCRdb holds only the in-frame ones, with some missing. This table has roughly 2,000,000 clones, about 95% appearing once. The sequencing sample was made of naive CD8+ T cells sorted from blood. The receptors were gathered from a man in his late teens or twenties in good health.

On this clone itself: Distinct nucleotide sequences in the sample also encode this CDR3. This sequence joins TRBV5-4 and TRBJ2-7, with no clear D. The germline V and J ends were trimmed by 4 bases and 4 bases, with 9 bases remaining between them. CDR3 length equals 12 residues. The V gene's germline CDR1 is SGHNT and CDR2 YYREEE (reference sequence). The CDR3 bases are TGTGCCAGCAGCCTCGATGCGTACGAGCAGTACTTC. Its protein is CASSLDAYEQYF.

The V and J genes are TRBV5-5 and TRBJ2-5, with D perhaps given as TRBD1 or TRBD2 (5 bases each). V was clipped by 2 bases and J by 2 bases, with 10 bases between them. Germline V gives CDR1 SGHKS, CDR2 YYEKEE (reference sequence). There are 14 residues in the CDR3. CDR3 residues: CASSFEGWQETQYF. CDR3 DNA: TGTGCCAGCAGCTTCGAGGGGTGGCAAGAGACCCAGTACTTC.

This chain joins TRBV30 and TRBJ2-7, with 8 bases aligning to TRBD2. There are 17 residues in the CDR3. V gave up 0 bases and J gave up 2 bases; unmatched junction bases: 12. Germline V gives CDR1 GTSNPN, CDR2 SVGIG (reference sequence). CDR3 nucleotides: TGTGCCTGGAGTGTGCCCCCCTCTAGCGGGCTGGCCTACGAGCAGTACTTC. It translates to CAWSVPPSSGLAYEQYF.

The chain carries TRBV25-1 and TRBJ2-1; unclear D gene. Germline V lookup: CDR1 MGHDK, CDR2 SYGVNS. With 5 bases removed from V and 4 bases from J, the gap between germline ends came to 15 bases. This CDR3 comprises 15 residues. The CDR3 sequence: CASSHSLLGYNEQFF. The CDR3 nucleotides read TGTGCCAGCAGTCACTCCCTATTGGGATACAATGAGCAGTTCTTC.

The V gene is TRBV6-5, the J gene TRBJ1-6; D gene ambiguous. Trimming shortened V by 4 bases and J by 9 bases, and 16 bases separated the two germline ends. This CDR3 is built from 15 residues. In germline, CDR1 is MNHEY, CDR2 SVGAGI. CDR3 sequence: CASSSRHSPSSPLHF. CDR3 nucleotide sequence: TGTGCCAGCAGTTCCCGACATTCCCCGTCTTCACCCCTCCACTTT.

The chain uses TRBV14 and TRBJ2-5, with 7 positions matching TRBD1. Trimming at V came to 2 bases and at J to 9 bases, leaving 6 bases not matched to a gene. This CDR3 has 13 residues. The germline V gene has CDR1 SGHDN and CDR2 FVKESK. The CDR3 spells CASSQRTGAAQYF. For the CDR3, the DNA is TGTGCCAGCAGCCAAAGGACAGGCGCGGCCCAGTACTTC.

The V call is TRBV4-1, the J call TRBJ2-2, with D tentatively TRBD1 (6 bases). Germline CDR1 MGHRA, CDR2 YSYEKL. The CDR3 totals 13 residues. The V end was cut by 3 bases, the J end by 7 bases, with 9 bases between. The CDR3 DNA follows: TGCGCCAGCAGCCAGCGACAGGTCGGGGAGCTGTTTTTT. Translation: CASSQRQVGELFF.

V usage is TRBV30 and J usage is TRBJ2-1, with 9 positions matching TRBD2. The length of the CDR3 is 14 residues. V shed 8 bases, J shed 2 bases, and the junction held 7 bases outside the gene matches. Germline CDR1 GTSNPN, CDR2 SVGIG (reference sequence). CDR3 loop: CAGTLAGPYNEQFF. The CDR3 region has the DNA TGTGCCGGGACCCTAGCGGGGCCCTACAATGAGCAGTTCTTC.

The chain has TRBV5-4 and TRBJ2-7, with D perhaps TRBD2 (6 bases). The ends were cut back, 4 bases at V and 6 bases at J, with 17 bases in the middle. This CDR3 region has 14 residues. Germline CDR1 reads SGHNT; CDR2 reads YYREEE (reference sequence). This CDR3 is CASSTDSQGGEQYF. The CDR3 DNA follows: TGTGCCAGCAGCACCGACTCCCAGGGAGGCGAGCAGTACTTC. Full variable domain (missing parts from reference TRBV5-4 and TRBJ2-7): ETGVTQSPTHLIKTRGQQVTLRCSSQSGHNTVSWYQQALGQGPQFIFQYYREEENGRGNFPPRFSGLQFPNYSSELNVNALELDDSALYLCASSTDSQGGEQYFGPGTRLTVT.

V usage is TRBV14 and J usage is TRBJ2-1; the D is unclear. The CDR3 is 15 amino acids. The V end lost 4 bases, the J end lost 6 bases, and 16 bases lay between the germline ends. Germline V gene lookup returns CDR1 SGHDN and CDR2 FVKESK. The chain's CDR3 is CASSPRMQKSNEQFF. The CDR3 DNA reads TGTGCCAGCAGCCCAAGGATGCAAAAGTCCAATGAGCAGTTCTTC.

On this clone: The same CDR3 is also encoded by other DNA sequences in this sample. The chain links TRBV4-3 to TRBJ2-7, with 11 bases lining up with TRBD1. Germline V lookup: CDR1 LGHNA, CDR2 YSLEER. The junction had 2 bases not matched to a gene; V was cut back by 4 bases and J by 0 bases. The CDR3 runs 15 residues. The CDR3 nucleotides are TGCGCCAGCAGCCCCGGGACAGGGGGCTCCTACGAGCAGTACTTC. Its protein is CASSPGTGGSYEQYF.

V is TRBV5-1 and J is TRBJ2-1; 8 nucleotides agree with TRBD2. Germline trimming cut 1 base from V and 10 bases from J; bases unmatched to any gene: 4. The CDR3 is made up of 13 amino acids. CDR1 is SGHRS and CDR2 is YFSETQ in the germline V gene. The CDR3 sequence: CASSLTAGVEQFF. The CDR3 DNA reads as TGCGCCAGCAGCTTGACAGCGGGAGTCGAGCAGTTCTTC.

CDR3 region: CAWSGGGHEKLFF. The CDR3 DNA follows: TGTGCCTGGAGTGGTGGAGGGCATGAAAAACTGTTTTTT. J is TRBJ1-4 and V is TRBV30; D is unclear. CDR1 GTSNPN and CDR2 SVGIG come from the germline V gene (reference sequence). There are 13 residues in the CDR3. Deletions cut 1 base from V and 6 bases from J, with 9 bases between.

V is TRBV19 and J is TRBJ1-2; 7 positions agree with TRBD1. Per germline, CDR1 LNHDA and CDR2 SQIVND (reference sequence). J was trimmed by 5 bases and V by 7 bases; bases with no gene match: 1. The CDR3 loop spans 11 amino acids. The CDR3 sequence is CASTQGYGYTF. In DNA form, the CDR3 reads TGTGCCAGTACACAGGGGTATGGCTACACCTTC.

The V call is TRBV5-6, the J call TRBJ2-7; no reliable D call. V dropped 4 bases and J dropped 7 bases, with 9 bases sitting between them. Germline V lookup: CDR1 SGHDT, CDR2 YYEEEE. The CDR3 consists of 11 residues. The CDR3 DNA reads TGTGCCAGCAGCAAGGGCGGAGAGCAGTACTTC. This sequence encodes CASSKGGEQYF.

This clone was seen a handful of times. CDR3: CAGCSYEQYF. The CDR3 bases are TGTGCCGGATGCTCCTACGAGCAGTACTTC. The chain joins TRBV30 to TRBJ2-7; D not certain. In germline, CDR1 is GTSNPN, CDR2 SVGIG (reference sequence). Trimming removed 8 bases at V and 0 bases at J, with 5 bases between. The CDR3 length is 10 residues.

This clone was observed once. The chain combines TRBV28 with TRBJ1-3, with D uncertain. V shed 6 bases and J shed 1 base, with 13 bases lying between them. From germline, CDR1 is MDHEN and CDR2 SYDVKM. The CDR3 sequence is 15 residues long. The CDR3 loop is CASSYGRRSGNTIYF. CDR3 DNA sequence: TGTGCCAGCAGCTACGGTCGGAGATCTGGAAACACCATATATTTT.